This paragraph reports one T cell receptor beta chain. There are a few counts of this clonotype. Its specific antigen is unknown. Qualities for individual bases were not recorded, and no much larger clone is one base off. The data were obtained in a study of identical twins (dated by TCRdb to the mid-2010s). Looking at the study overall: The study deep-sequenced TCR alpha and beta repertoires from monozygotic twins, unrelated adults of various ages and cord blood to test whether fetal clonotypes persist. To rule out contamination, replicate twin experiments were performed at different times with different library preparation protocols. Findings and caveats that apply to the study as a whole: Invariant T cells such as MAIT and iNKT could partly confound zero-insertion analyses, although diverse VJ usage argued against such confounding for most clonotypes. Compared with coincidental sharing between unrelated individuals, an excess of low generation-probability sequences was observed among out-of-frame TCR alpha sequences shared between twins. In monozygotic twins, out-of-frame TCR alpha sharing was systematically underestimated by recombination models, although the models agreed with sharing between unrelated individuals. Excess twin sharing in beta out-of-frame sequences was weaker because fewer shared sequences lowered the signal-to-noise ratio. Abundant cord blood beta clonotypes had fewer insertions, young adult naive repertoires showed a similar but weaker trend, and memory repertoires showed no such trend. Because the same donors could not be followed over many years, conclusions were based on cross-sectional statistical analysis.

In the germline V gene (reference sequence), CDR1 corresponds to PRHDT and CDR2 to FYEKMQ. The CDR3 has 16 amino acids, counting the end cysteine and phenylalanine. Here the CDR3 DNA is all that survives: 48 bases in frame from base 1. Compared with germline, V lacks 5 bases and J lacks 3 bases; bases without a gene match: 9. Every donor in the study was a healthy Caucasian. The twin cohort consisted of three pairs of female monozygotic twins, all aged about 18 to 29 years. Peripheral blood mononuclear cells were used as the source from which RNA for TCR libraries was isolated. Libraries were constructed by 5' RACE. The sequencer was an Illumina HiSeq 2000. Template switching introduced a universal primer binding site; the final cDNA contained a unique molecular identifier, enabling accurate counting of TCR cDNA molecules. Specific primers in the conserved constant-segment region were used to synthesize first-strand cDNA for the TCR alpha and beta chains. Each cDNA library was double barcoded, with a SMART-Mk sample barcode plus Illumina barcodes, to control for contamination. TruSeq adapter sequences along with Illumina sample barcodes were introduced in two successive PCR steps. The Illumina HiSeq platform was used with custom primers to sequence TCR alpha and beta cDNA libraries. In the source study's methods: Unique molecular identifiers were extracted from raw reads with MiGEC, and CDR3 positions were determined with MiXCR. Recombination models were inferred per individual with the repgenHMM and IGoR tools using an EM algorithm. The tcR package in R was used for shared clonotype analysis, with sharing normalized by the product of cloneset sizes. To study raw recombination without the effects of thymic and clonal selection, out-of-frame nonproductive sequences were analyzed. TCRdb reprocessed the public reads (quality trimming at Q25 with fastp, clone calling with MiXCR) and kept in-frame beta chains. Rows matching on CDR3 protein sequence are summarized as one entry with the most common DNA and genes. The V and J calls reflect TCRdb's pipeline rather than the authors' work. This sample has 550,000 to 800,000 distinct CDR3 sequences in its table, and 7.1% of those were observed once. The top ten constitute roughly 1.6% of the sample.

The same specimen was also included in a second study, on yellow fever vaccine responses in identical twins. As the second publication notes: The authors reported that the T cell response to vaccination in identical twins appeared partly convergent and partly personalized. In the study, vaccine-responding T cell clones were precisely tracked in identical twins.

The sequence was obtained from a woman younger than 35 in good health. The rearranged chain carries TRBV13 and TRBJ2-1, with 8 bases aligning to TRBD1. Sequences were obtained from PBMCs. Here is the DNA: TGTGCCAGCAGCCATCACCTGACAGGGGACTACAATGAGCAGTTCTTC. This yields the protein CASSHHLTGDYNEQFF.